The rows below give T cell receptor beta chains drawn from one sample of a study of T cell repertoires in cytomegalovirus infection. Antigens of these TCRs are unknown. TCRdb re-called the reads with MiXCR, one entry per CDR3 protein. The sample records hundreds of thousands of distinct CDR3 sequences, 25% to 35% being singletons. The sequenced sample was cultured PBMCs, obtained from culture after CMV antigen stimulation. The receptors were sampled from a human donor in good health (CMV status not recorded). Some clones in this sample may be carry-over from other donors' samples. The CDR3 runs from the conserved cysteine through the conserved F or W. A D gene is named only where the DNA matches it firmly. The size field is filled for only some rows; it gives once, few, many or a size class.

CDR3: CASSPNTDPNEKLFF
DNA: TGTGCCAGCAGCCCTAATACTGACCCTAATGAAAAACTGTTTTTT
J: TRBJ1-4
D: .
length: 15
size: .
V: TRBV5-5

CDR3: CASSYIGPTSSGANVLTF
DNA: TGTGCCAGCAGTTATATAGGGCCCACCTCGTCTGGGGCCAACGTCCTGACTTTC
J: TRBJ2-6
D: .
length: 18
size: .
V: TRBV6-8

CDR3: CASSGTQNTEAFF
DNA: TGTGCCAGCTCCGGCACCCAGAACACTGAAGCTTTCTTT
J: TRBJ1-1
D: .
length: 13
size: .
V: TRBV18

CDR3: CASSLPTGRGYTF
DNA: TGTGCCAGCAGCTTACCGACAGGGAGGGGCTACACCTTC
J: TRBJ1-2
D: TRBD1
length: 13
size: .
V: TRBV7-3

CDR3: CASSQGAGLTTEAFF
DNA: TGTGCCAGCAGTCAAGGGGCCGGGCTTACCACTGAAGCTTTCTTT
J: TRBJ1-1
D: .
length: 15
size: few
V: TRBV3-1

CDR3: CASSSQGARNTEAFF
DNA: TGTGCCAGCAGCTCACAGGGGGCGAGGAACACTGAAGCTTTCTTT
J: TRBJ1-1
D: TRBD1
length: 15
size: medium-sized
V: TRBV7-2

CDR3: CASSAERLQETQYF
DNA: TGTGCCAGCAGCGCCGAGAGGTTACAAGAGACCCAGTACTTC
J: TRBJ2-5
D: .
length: 14
size: .
V: TRBV7-2

CDR3: CASSSTPDINNYGYTF
DNA: TGTGCCAGCAGTTCCACGCCTGACATTAATAACTATGGCTACACCTTC
J: TRBJ1-2
D: .
length: 16
size: few
V: TRBV27

CDR3: CASSARDYQETQYF
DNA: TGTGCCAGCAGCGCACGGGACTACCAAGAGACCCAGTACTTC
J: TRBJ2-5
D: .
length: 14
size: few
V: TRBV9

CDR3: CASSPDPGTDTEAFF
DNA: TGTGCCAGCAGCCCGGATCCAGGGACGGACACTGAAGCTTTCTTT
J: TRBJ1-1
D: .
length: 15
size: few
V: TRBV5-6

CDR3: CASSIQNPSTDTQYF
DNA: TGTGCCAGTAGTATTCAGAACCCGAGCACAGATACGCAGTATTTT
J: TRBJ2-3
D: .
length: 15
size: few
V: TRBV19

CDR3: CASSLRQSMRGTEAFF
DNA: TGTGCCAGCAGCCTGAGACAGTCCATGAGGGGCACTGAAGCTTTCTTT
J: TRBJ1-1
D: .
length: 16
size: many
V: TRBV11-1

CDR3: CASRLTAGNTIYF
DNA: TGTGCCAGCAGGCTGACTGCGGGAAACACCATATATTTT
J: TRBJ1-3
D: .
length: 13
size: .
V: TRBV28

CDR3: CASSPSHSSEQYF
DNA: TGTGCCAGCAGCCCGTCCCACTCTTCAGAGCAGTACTTC
J: TRBJ2-7
D: .
length: 13
size: .
V: TRBV7-8

CDR3: CATSYPWLNTGELFF
DNA: TGTGCCACTTCATACCCATGGCTTAACACCGGGGAGCTGTTTTTT
J: TRBJ2-2
D: .
length: 15
size: .
V: TRBV7-6

CDR3: CASTRQGYTGELFF
DNA: TGTGCCAGCACCCGACAGGGCTACACCGGGGAGCTGTTTTTT
J: TRBJ2-2
D: TRBD1
length: 14
size: .
V: TRBV28

CDR3: CASSLAQGLSDTQYF
DNA: TGTGCCAGCAGCTTAGCGCAGGGGTTGTCAGATACGCAGTATTTT
J: TRBJ2-3
D: .
length: 15
size: many
V: TRBV7-8

CDR3: CASSATGRPGQPQHF
DNA: TGTGCCAGCAGTGCGACCGGGAGGCCTGGGCAGCCCCAGCATTTT
J: TRBJ1-5
D: .
length: 15
size: few
V: TRBV12-3/TRBV12-4

CDR3: CASSPWDRGNVVTEAFF
DNA: TGTGCCAGCTCACCTTGGGACAGGGGGAACGTTGTCACTGAAGCTTTCTTT
J: TRBJ1-1
D: TRBD1
length: 17
size: .
V: TRBV18

CDR3: CASSHFVGQRGEKLFF
DNA: TGTGCCAGCAGCCACTTCGTAGGACAGAGGGGTGAAAAACTGTTTTTT
J: TRBJ1-4
D: .
length: 16
size: few
V: TRBV27

CDR3: CASSLDDNPYGYTF
DNA: TGTGCCAGCAGCTTAGATGACAACCCCTATGGCTACACCTTC
J: TRBJ1-2
D: .
length: 14
size: .
V: TRBV11-2

CDR3: CASSLGSSLHF
DNA: TGTGCCAGCAGCCTTGGGTCGTCCCTCCACTTT
J: TRBJ1-6
D: .
length: 11
size: .
V: TRBV11-2

CDR3: CASSYLDYEQYF
DNA: TGTGCCAGCAGTTACCTGGACTACGAGCAGTACTTC
J: TRBJ2-7
D: .
length: 12
size: .
V: TRBV6-2/TRBV6-3

CDR3: CASKGTGGIGYGYTF
DNA: TGTGCCAGCAAAGGGACAGGGGGCATCGGGTATGGCTACACCTTC
J: TRBJ1-2
D: TRBD1
length: 15
size: few
V: TRBV28

CDR3: CASSTGSGNEQFF
DNA: TGTGCCAGTAGTACCGGCAGTGGCAATGAGCAGTTCTTC
J: TRBJ2-1
D: .
length: 13
size: .
V: TRBV19

CDR3: CASSPKVDRGHEQYF
DNA: TGTGCCAGCAGCCCGAAGGTGGACAGGGGGCACGAGCAGTACTTC
J: TRBJ2-7
D: TRBD1
length: 15
size: .
V: TRBV7-6

CDR3: CASSLTQGYNEQFF
DNA: TGTGCCAGCAGCTTAACCCAGGGCTACAATGAGCAGTTCTTC
J: TRBJ2-1
D: .
length: 14
size: .
V: TRBV11-2

CDR3: CAIRLGTSIDEQFF
DNA: TGTGCCATCAGGCTTGGGACTAGTATTGATGAGCAGTTCTTC
J: TRBJ2-1
D: TRBD2
length: 14
size: few
V: TRBV10-3

CDR3: CASSLRDRVPPGEQFF
DNA: TGTGCCAGCAGTTTACGGGACAGGGTGCCCCCGGGGGAGCAGTTCTTC
J: TRBJ2-1
D: TRBD1
length: 16
size: .
V: TRBV28

CDR3: CASSYWDRGRGTGELFF
DNA: TGTGCCAGCAGTTACTGGGACAGGGGGCGAGGGACCGGGGAGCTGTTTTTT
J: TRBJ2-2
D: TRBD1
length: 17
size: .
V: TRBV6-5

CDR3: CASSPSRTNYGYTF
DNA: TGTGCCAGCTCACCGTCCAGAACTAACTATGGCTACACCTTC
J: TRBJ1-2
D: .
length: 14
size: .
V: TRBV18

CDR3: CASSRDNAGVSTDTQYF
DNA: TGTGCCAGCAGCCGCGACAACGCGGGGGTTAGCACAGATACGCAGTATTTT
J: TRBJ2-3
D: TRBD2
length: 17
size: .
V: TRBV7-3

CDR3: CASSLEPSSYEQYF
DNA: TGTGCCAGCAGCTTAGAGCCTAGCTCCTACGAGCAGTACTTC
J: TRBJ2-7
D: .
length: 14
size: many
V: TRBV7-2

CDR3: CASSLSRSPTASNQPQHF
DNA: TGTGCCAGCAGCTTATCGCGGTCGCCCACAGCGAGCAATCAGCCCCAGCATTTT
J: TRBJ1-5
D: .
length: 18
size: .
V: TRBV7-9

CDR3: CASSQDHTGHHNSPLHF
DNA: TGTGCCAGCAGCCAAGATCATACGGGACACCATAATTCACCCCTCCACTTT
J: TRBJ1-6
D: .
length: 17
size: .
V: TRBV14

CDR3: CASSLGQGAAYNSPLHF
DNA: TGCGCCAGCAGCCTCGGACAGGGGGCCGCCTATAATTCACCCCTCCACTTT
J: TRBJ1-6
D: TRBD1
length: 17
size: few
V: TRBV5-1

CDR3: CSAVGLAGKNEQFF
DNA: TGCAGTGCGGTGGGACTAGCGGGAAAGAATGAGCAGTTCTTC
J: TRBJ2-1
D: TRBD2
length: 14
size: .
V: TRBV20-1

CDR3: CSVGVPPDNYGYTF
DNA: TGCAGCGTTGGCGTCCCGCCGGATAACTATGGCTACACCTTC
J: TRBJ1-2
D: .
length: 14
size: .
V: TRBV29-1

CDR3: CASSSGLAGSNEQFF
DNA: TGTGCCAGCAGCTCAGGACTAGCGGGAAGCAATGAGCAGTTCTTC
J: TRBJ2-1
D: TRBD2
length: 15
size: .
V: TRBV7-3

CDR3: CASSRTGTSDNNEQFF
DNA: TGTGCCAGCAGCCGTACCGGGACTAGCGACAACAATGAGCAGTTCTTC
J: TRBJ2-1
D: TRBD2
length: 16
size: few
V: TRBV11-2

CDR3: CASSLAPNTIGDEKLFF
DNA: TGCGCCAGCAGCTTGGCCCCTAACACGATCGGCGATGAAAAACTGTTTTTT
J: TRBJ1-4
D: .
length: 17
size: .
V: TRBV5-1

CDR3: CASSQEDRGGLSQPQHF
DNA: TGCGCCAGCAGCCAAGAGGACAGGGGTGGACTAAGTCAGCCCCAGCATTTT
J: TRBJ1-5
D: TRBD1
length: 17
size: .
V: TRBV4-1

CDR3: CASSFRRDSQGQPQHF
DNA: TGTGCCAGTAGTTTCCGCCGGGACAGCCAGGGTCAGCCCCAGCATTTT
J: TRBJ1-5
D: TRBD1
length: 16
size: few
V: TRBV19

CDR3: CASSSDRSYGYTF
DNA: TGTGCCAGTAGCTCCGACAGAAGCTATGGCTACACCTTC
J: TRBJ1-2
D: .
length: 13
size: few
V: TRBV19

CDR3: CAIGTYEQYF
DNA: TGTGCCATCGGGACCTACGAGCAGTACTTC
J: TRBJ2-7
D: .
length: 10
size: few
V: TRBV10-3

CDR3: CASSVTDEAFF
DNA: TGTGCCAGCAGTGTAACAGATGAAGCTTTCTTT
J: TRBJ1-1
D: .
length: 11
size: few
V: TRBV6-1

CDR3: CASSSPGERGGYTF
DNA: TGTGCCAGCAGCTCTCCCGGGGAAAGAGGTGGCTACACCTTC
J: TRBJ1-2
D: .
length: 14
size: few
V: TRBV5-5

CDR3: CASSLSGGSSYNEQFF
DNA: TGTGCCAGCAGCTTATCTGGCGGGAGCTCCTACAATGAGCAGTTCTTC
J: TRBJ2-1
D: TRBD2
length: 16
size: many
V: TRBV7-6

CDR3: CASTAGGIKQFF
DNA: TGTGCCAGCACCGCTGGGGGAATTAAGCAGTTCTTC
J: TRBJ2-1
D: .
length: 12
size: few
V: TRBV28

CDR3: CASSKSGITEAFF
DNA: TGTGCCAGCAGCAAATCGGGAATCACTGAAGCTTTCTTT
J: TRBJ1-1
D: .
length: 13
size: .
V: TRBV12-3/TRBV12-4

CDR3: CSASGTSGGFNEQFF
DNA: TGCAGTGCGTCCGGGACTAGCGGGGGTTTTAATGAGCAGTTCTTC
J: TRBJ2-1
D: TRBD2
length: 15
size: few
V: TRBV20-1

CDR3: CASSPRSSGANVLTF
DNA: TGTGCCAGCAGCCCCCGGAGCTCTGGGGCCAACGTCCTGACTTTC
J: TRBJ2-6
D: .
length: 15
size: many
V: TRBV7-2

CDR3: CASSSHRIQGEKLFF
DNA: TGTGCCAGCAGTTCCCACAGGATCCAAGGAGAAAAACTGTTTTTT
J: TRBJ1-4
D: .
length: 15
size: .
V: TRBV12-3/TRBV12-4

CDR3: CASSSNLNTGELFF
DNA: TGTGCCAGCAGCTCGAACCTGAACACCGGGGAGCTGTTTTTT
J: TRBJ2-2
D: .
length: 14
size: few
V: TRBV7-9